The 2 T cell receptor beta chains below come from one sample, sequenced in a study of T cells expressing NK-cell markers. Each CDR3 protein gets one entry in TCRdb, which reprocessed the 5' RACE reads and gives no DNA. The table for this sample gives a few hundred thousand distinct CDR3 sequences. The specimen sequenced was blood T cells: a sorted CD56 or NKG2C T cell subset, CD4+ or CD8+ T cells, or bulk PBMC T cells (not recorded which). Receptors originate from a man younger than 30 in good health.

The chain uses TRBV6-1 and TRBJ2-2; TCRdb designates TRBD1, a call that cannot be tested without DNA. This CDR3 is 14 amino acids long. The germline CDR1 and CDR2 sequences are MNHNS and SASEGT. CDR3: CASNIQGITGELFF.

The rearrangement joins TRBV29-1 to TRBJ2-3; TCRdb lists TRBD1, though no DNA is available to test this call. Germline V CDR1 and CDR2: SQVTM, ANQGSEA. This CDR3 is 15 amino acids long. The CDR3: CSPEQGRGIRPTQYF.